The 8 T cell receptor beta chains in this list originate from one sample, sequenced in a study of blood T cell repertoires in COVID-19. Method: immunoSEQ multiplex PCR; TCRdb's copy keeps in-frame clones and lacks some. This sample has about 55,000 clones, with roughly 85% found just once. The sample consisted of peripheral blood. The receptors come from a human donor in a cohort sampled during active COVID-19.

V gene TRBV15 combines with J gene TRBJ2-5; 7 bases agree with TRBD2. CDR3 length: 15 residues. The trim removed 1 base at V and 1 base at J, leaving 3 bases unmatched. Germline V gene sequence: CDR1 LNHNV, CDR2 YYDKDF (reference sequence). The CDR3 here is CATSRGGGGQETQYF. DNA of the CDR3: TGTGCCACCAGCAGAGGGGGGGGAGGCCAAGAGACCCAGTACTTC. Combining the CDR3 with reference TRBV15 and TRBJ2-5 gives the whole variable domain DAMVIQNPRYQVTQFGKPVTLSCSQTLNHNVMYWYQQKSSQAPKLLFHYYDKDFNNEADTPDNFQSRRPNTSFCFLDIRSPGLGDTAMYLCATSRGGGGQETQYFGPGTRLLVL.

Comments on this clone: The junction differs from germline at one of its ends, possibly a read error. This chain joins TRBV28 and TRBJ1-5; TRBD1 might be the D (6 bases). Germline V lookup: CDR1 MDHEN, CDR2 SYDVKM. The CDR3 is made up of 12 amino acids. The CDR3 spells CATQGQGQSMDF. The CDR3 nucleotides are TGTGCCACACAGGGCCAAGGACAGTCCATGGATTTT.

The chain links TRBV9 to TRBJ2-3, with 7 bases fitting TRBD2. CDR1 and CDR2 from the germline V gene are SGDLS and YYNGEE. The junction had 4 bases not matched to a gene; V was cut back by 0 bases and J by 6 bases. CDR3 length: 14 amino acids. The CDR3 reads CASSVAPGGDTQYF. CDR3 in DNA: TGTGCCAGCAGCGTAGCCCCCGGGGGGGATACGCAGTATTTT. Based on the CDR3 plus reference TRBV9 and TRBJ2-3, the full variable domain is DSGVTQTPKHLITATGQRVTLRCSPRSGDLSVYWYQQSLDQGLQFLIQYYNGEERAKGNILERFSAQQFPDLHSELNLSSLELGDSALYFCASSVAPGGDTQYFGPGTRLTVL.

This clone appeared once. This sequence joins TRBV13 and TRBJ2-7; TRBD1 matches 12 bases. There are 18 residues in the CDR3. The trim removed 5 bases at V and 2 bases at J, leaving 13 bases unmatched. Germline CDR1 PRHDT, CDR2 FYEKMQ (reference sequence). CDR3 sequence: CASSAGTGGGLAAYEQYF. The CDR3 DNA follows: TGTGCCAGCAGCGCGGGGACAGGGGGCGGACTAGCTGCCTACGAGCAGTACTTC.

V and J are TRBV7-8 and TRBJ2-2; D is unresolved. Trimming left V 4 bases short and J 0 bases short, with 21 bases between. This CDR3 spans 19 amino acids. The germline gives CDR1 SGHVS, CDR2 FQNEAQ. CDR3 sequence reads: CASSSRRVRIDANTGELFF. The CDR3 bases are TGTGCCAGCAGCTCCCGTCGGGTGCGAATAGACGCGAACACCGGGGAGCTGTTTTTT. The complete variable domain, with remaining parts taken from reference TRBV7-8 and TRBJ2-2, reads GAGVSQSPRYKVAKRGQDVALRCDPISGHVSLFWYQQALGQGPEFLTYFQNEAQLDKSGLPSDRFFAERPEGSVSTLKIQRTQQEDSAVYLCASSSRRVRIDANTGELFFGEGSRLTVL.

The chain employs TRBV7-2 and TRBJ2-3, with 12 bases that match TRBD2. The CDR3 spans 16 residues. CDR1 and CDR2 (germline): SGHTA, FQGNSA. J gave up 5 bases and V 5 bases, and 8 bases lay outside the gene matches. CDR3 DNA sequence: TGTGCCAGCAGCCTCCGACTAGCGGGAGCGATAGATACGCAGTATTTT. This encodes CASSLRLAGAIDTQYF.

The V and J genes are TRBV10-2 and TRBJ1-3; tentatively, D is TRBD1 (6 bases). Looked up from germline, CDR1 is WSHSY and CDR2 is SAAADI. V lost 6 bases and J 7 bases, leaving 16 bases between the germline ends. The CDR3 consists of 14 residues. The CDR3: CASRATGIGNTIYF. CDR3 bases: TGCGCCAGCAGGGCTACAGGGATCGGCAACACCATATATTTT.

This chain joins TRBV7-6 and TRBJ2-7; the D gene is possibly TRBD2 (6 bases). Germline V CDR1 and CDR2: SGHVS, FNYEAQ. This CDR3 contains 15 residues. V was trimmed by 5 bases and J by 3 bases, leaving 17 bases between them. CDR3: CASSLVGGPNYEQYF. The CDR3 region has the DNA TGTGCCAGCAGCCTAGTGGGGGGTCCTAACTACGAGCAGTACTTC.